The next 10 T cell receptor beta chains were all read from a single sample in a study of CD8 T cells in ankylosing spondylitis. TCRdb ran MiXCR on the 5' RACE reads and lists one entry per CDR3 protein. The data show fewer than 550,000 distinct CDR3 sequences, approximately 5.3% seen once. Points from the study as a whole: Typical of ankylosing spondylitis blood, it appeared, was a TCR beta motif of about eight highly homologous variants.

For these TCRs, the target antigens are not known. The sequenced sample was blood, either unsorted or a sorted T cell fraction (not recorded which). Every receptor here comes from a male donor with ankylosing spondylitis.

The table lists this clonotype with many counts. The chain couples TRBV4-3 to TRBJ2-7; the D gene could be TRBD1 or TRBD2 (5 bases each). This CDR3 is built from 13 residues. V lost 1 base to trimming and J lost 7 bases, with 11 bases between them. The germline V gene has CDR1 LGHNA and CDR2 YSLEER. The CDR3 DNA is TGCGCCAGCAGCCAAGCGGGGACGAATGAGCAGTACTTC. Its protein is CASSQAGTNEQYF.

This clonotype was recorded at least ten times. This chain links TRBV6-1 with TRBJ1-2, with 7 bases that match TRBD1. Germline CDR1 is MNHNS and CDR2 is SASEGT. The CDR3 spans 14 residues. J was trimmed by 4 bases and V by 5 bases; bases with no gene match: 7. This CDR3 is CASSPGQATYGYTF. In DNA form, the CDR3 reads TGTGCCAGCAGTCCCGGACAGGCGACCTATGGCTACACCTTC.

This clonotype was seen many times. CDR3 nucleotide sequence: TGTGCCAGCAGTGAAGCTGGGTGGAGGGATGAGCAGTTCTTC. Its protein product is CASSEAGWRDEQFF. The V gene is TRBV6-1, the J gene TRBJ2-1, with D tentatively TRBD2 (6 bases). V dropped 0 bases and J dropped 8 bases, with 11 bases sitting between them. CDR3 length equals 14 residues. Germline V gene data show CDR1 as MNHNS and CDR2 as SASEGT.

This clonotype was seen at least ten times. The rearrangement links TRBV6-1 to TRBJ1-1; no clear D. Between the trimmed V and J ends, which lost 7 bases and 1 base, there was a span of 13 bases. The CDR3 has 14 residues. Germline loops: CDR1 MNHNS, CDR2 SASEGT. CDR3 nucleotides: TGTGCCAGCACCCAGGCGGCAGCGAACACTGAAGCTTTCTTT. Its translation: CASTQAAANTEAFF.

This clonotype turned up a few times. The rearrangement uses TRBV28 and TRBJ2-7, with D tentatively TRBD1 (6 bases). The CDR3 is 12 residues long. Germline CDR1 is MDHEN and CDR2 is SYDVKM. Trimming cost V 8 bases and J 7 bases, with 15 bases left between them. CDR3 coding DNA: TGTGCCAGCGGATTACCCACAGGGGAGCAGTACTTC. The encoded protein is CASGLPTGEQYF.

This clonotype was seen ten or more times. The chain uses TRBV12-3 or TRBV12-4 and TRBJ1-1; D uncertain. V lost 7 bases to trimming and J lost 1 base, with 13 bases between them. The CDR3 spans 14 residues. The CDR3, as DNA: TGTGCCAGCACCCCCCAGATTGCGAACACTGAAGCTTTCTTT. Its translation is CASTPQIANTEAFF.

The CDR3 bases are TGTGCCAGCAGTTGGGTCTTCGCGGGGGAGCAGTACTTC. As protein: CASSWVFAGEQYF. The chain is built from TRBV12-3 or TRBV12-4 and TRBJ2-7, with D possibly matching TRBD2 (6 bases). V lost 4 bases and J lost 7, with 14 bases in between. The CDR3 loop spans 13 amino acids.

This clonotype was seen a few times. This sequence joins TRBV2 and TRBJ2-2; a possible D gene is TRBD2 (6 bases). The V end lost 6 bases, the J end lost 8 bases, and 19 bases lay between the germline ends. This CDR3 region has 15 residues. Looked up from germline, CDR1 is SNHLY and CDR2 is FYNNEI. The CDR3 loop is CASRRDSTAGGELFF. The CDR3 bases are TGTGCCAGCAGGCGGGACTCCACCGCGGGGGGGGAGCTGTTTTTT.

Many counts were recorded for this clonotype. The chain carries TRBV28 and TRBJ1-5; D not resolved. The germline V gene encodes CDR1 MDHEN and CDR2 SYDVKM. This CDR3 comprises 14 residues. Trimming cost V 5 bases and J 12 bases, with 20 bases left between them. CDR3 loop: CASSPGPVSRNQHF. CDR3 DNA: TGTGCCAGCAGTCCCGGTCCTGTGTCCAGAAACCAGCATTTT.

This clonotype has ten or more counts. The chain links TRBV6-5 to TRBJ2-1, with D perhaps matching TRBD2 (6 bases). V lost 3 bases, J lost 4 bases, and 13 bases lay in between. Germline-derived CDR1 and CDR2 are MNHEY and SVGAGI. The CDR3 is made up of 15 amino acids. CDR3 nucleotides: TGTGCCAGCAGTTATGGGGGGTTTAAGTACAATGAGCAGTTCTTC. This gives the protein CASSYGGFKYNEQFF.